Below are 31 T cell receptor beta chains sequenced from a single sample in a study of spatial heterogeneity in lung cancer (dated by TCRdb to about 2019). What the authors observed across the whole study: The number of expanded intratumoral alpha and beta TCRs correlated with the tumor nonsynonymous mutation count.

Receptor amplification or capture employed 5' RACE. TCRdb shows the sequencer as NextSeq 500. TCRdb reworked the public reads: Q25 trimming with fastp, MiXCR clone assembly, productive beta chains retained. Each CDR3 protein gets just one entry, which takes the most common genes and DNA from the rows behind it. Present in this sample are tens of thousands of distinct CDR3 sequences, over 4% of which were seen just once. The ten largest clones add up to 7.5% to 10% of the sample. No antigen has been identified for these receptors. Reading the label with the study, this specimen's time point is: sample taken at primary tumor resection. The sequenced sample was lung tumor tissue, obtained at surgery. Every receptor here comes from a male donor with early-stage non-small cell lung cancer.

This clonotype was observed at least ten times. The rearrangement joins TRBV11-1 to TRBJ2-2; D is unclear. V was pared by 3 bases and J by 0 bases, with 8 bases between. Per germline, CDR1 SGHAT and CDR2 FQDESV (reference sequence). The length of the CDR3 is 15 residues. Written as DNA, the CDR3 is TGTGCCAGCAGCTTTCATGCAGCGAACACCGGGGAGCTGTTTTTT. As protein: CASSFHAANTGELFF.

This clonotype has a count of ten or more. The chain is built from TRBV6-1 and TRBJ1-2; a weak D match, TRBD1 (5 bases). Germline V gene data show CDR1 as MNHNS and CDR2 as SASEGT. This CDR3 has 11 residues. Trimming took 6 bases from V and 6 from J, leaving 8 bases between them. CDR3 coding DNA: TGTGCCAGCAGGCAGACAGATGGCTACACCTTC. Translating it yields CASRQTDGYTF.

The table lists this clonotype with many counts. The gene calls are TRBV2 and TRBJ1-5, with unresolved D. This CDR3 comprises 15 residues. V was trimmed by 6 bases and J by 0 bases, leaving 12 bases between them. The germline CDR1 and CDR2 sequences are SNHLY and FYNNEI. The CDR3 is CASRSDGYSNQPQHF. CDR3 DNA: TGTGCCAGCAGATCGGACGGTTATAGCAATCAGCCCCAGCATTTT. Using reference TRBV2 and TRBJ1-5 for the parts outside the CDR3, the full variable domain is EPEVTQTPSHQVTQMGQEVILRCVPISNHLYFYWYRQILGQKVEFLVSFYNNEISEKSEIFDDQFSVERPDGSNFTLKIRSTKLEDSAMYFCASRSDGYSNQPQHFGDGTRLSIL.

In this sample, this clonotype turned up many times. The chain carries TRBV2 and TRBJ2-5; no clear D gene. This CDR3 comprises 12 residues. Germline assignment: CDR1 SNHLY and CDR2 FYNNEI. Trimming took off 3 bases at V and 7 bases at J, with 9 bases between the two ends. The CDR3 DNA follows: TGTGCCAGCAGTGACCAGCCGGGGACCCAGTACTTC. Translation gives CASSDQPGTQYF. Drawing the rest from reference TRBV2 and TRBJ2-5, the complete variable domain is EPEVTQTPSHQVTQMGQEVILRCVPISNHLYFYWYRQILGQKVEFLVSFYNNEISEKSEIFDDQFSVERPDGSNFTLKIRSTKLEDSAMYFCASSDQPGTQYFGPGTRLLVL.

At least ten counts were recorded for this clonotype. This sequence joins TRBV29-1 and TRBJ1-2; D remains ambiguous. Trimming left V 5 bases short and J 6 bases short, with 13 bases between. The CDR3 covers 12 residues. Looked up from germline, CDR1 is SQVTM and CDR2 is ANQGSEA. The CDR3 protein is CSVPRGRDGYTF. CDR3 DNA: TGCAGCGTTCCCCGAGGAAGGGATGGCTACACCTTC.

There are a few counts of this clonotype. The V call is TRBV18, the J call TRBJ1-5, with D tentatively TRBD1 (5 bases). V was trimmed by 3 bases and J by 3 bases, leaving 9 bases between them. The germline gives CDR1 KGHSH, CDR2 LQKENI. This CDR3 is built from 14 residues. DNA of the CDR3: TGTGCCAGCTCACCCTCAGGGTTCAATCAGCCCCAGCATTTT. Translated: CASSPSGFNQPQHF.

V usage is TRBV5-1 and J usage is TRBJ1-6; D is undetermined. CDR1 is SGHRS, CDR2 YFSETQ, per germline. Trimming took 4 bases from V and 7 from J, leaving 9 bases between them. The CDR3 sequence is 13 residues long. The CDR3 region is CASSRLENSPLHF. CDR3 bases: TGCGCCAGCAGCCGGTTGGAAAATTCACCCCTCCACTTT.

This clonotype has a count of ten or more. V gene TRBV7-2 combines with J gene TRBJ2-7; 7 nucleotides agree with TRBD2. V shed 2 bases and J 2 bases; nucleotides not matched to a gene: 6. Per the germline V gene, CDR1 is SGHTA and CDR2 is FQGNSA. This CDR3 is built from 15 residues. In nucleotides, the CDR3 is TGTGCCAGCAGCTTAATAGCGGGCTTGACCTACGAGCAGTACTTC. Encoded protein: CASSLIAGLTYEQYF.

This clonotype came up many times. This chain joins TRBV7-9 and TRBJ2-2; TRBD1 might be the D (5 bases). CDR3 length: 15 residues. Germline V CDR1 and CDR2: SEHNR, FQNEAQ (reference sequence). V lost 1 base, J lost 5 bases, and 11 bases lay in between. The CDR3 bases are TGTGCCAGCAGCTTAGTACTCCAGGGAACCGGGGAGCTGTTTTTT. As protein: CASSLVLQGTGELFF.

This clonotype was counted ten times or more. This chain connects TRBV3-1 to TRBJ2-3; D gene unclear. This CDR3 comprises 13 residues. Germline-derived CDR1 and CDR2 are LGHDT and YNNKEL (reference sequence). V dropped 4 bases and J dropped 6 bases, with 11 bases sitting between them. The CDR3 sequence: CASSLPSDDTQYF. DNA for the CDR3: TGTGCCAGCAGCCTCCCTTCCGACGATACGCAGTATTTT.

This clonotype was observed at least ten times. The V gene is TRBV5-1, the J gene TRBJ1-2, with 9 positions matching TRBD1. Germline V CDR1 and CDR2: SGHRS, YFSETQ. The CDR3 covers 14 residues. Trimming at V came to 3 bases and at J to 2 bases, leaving 2 bases not matched to a gene. The CDR3: CASSWGQGNYGYTF. DNA of the CDR3: TGCGCCAGCAGCTGGGGACAGGGCAACTATGGCTACACCTTC.

This rearrangement joins TRBV25-1 to TRBJ1-2; the match to TRBD1 covers 7 bases. Germline lookup yields CDR1 MGHDK and CDR2 SYGVNS. The J segment lost 4 bases and the V segment lost 4 bases, leaving 6 bases of the junction unmatched. CDR3 size: 14 residues. The CDR3 DNA is TGTGCCAGCAGTGTCCTCGGACAGGCCTATGGCTACACCTTC. Translation: CASSVLGQAYGYTF.

The J gene is TRBJ1-2, the V gene TRBV20-1; D is unresolved. There are 13 residues in the CDR3. V lost 2 bases to trimming and J lost 8 bases, with 15 bases between them. Germline CDR1 DFQATT, CDR2 SNEGSKA (reference sequence). The DNA for the CDR3 is TGCAGTGCTAGACCACTACGGGGTAGGGGCTACACCTTC. This encodes CSARPLRGRGYTF.

This clonotype was counted ten times or more. The chain employs TRBV2 and TRBJ2-3, with 8 bases aligning to TRBD1. The germline V gene has CDR1 SNHLY and CDR2 FYNNEI. Trimming cost V 4 bases and J 3 bases; bases outside gene matches: 6. The CDR3 is 15 amino acids. The CDR3 is CASSGWTGRTDTQYF. The CDR3 DNA is TGTGCCAGCAGTGGGTGGACAGGGCGAACAGATACGCAGTATTTT. Complete variable domain (other parts from reference TRBV2 and TRBJ2-3): EPEVTQTPSHQVTQMGQEVILRCVPISNHLYFYWYRQILGQKVEFLVSFYNNEISEKSEIFDDQFSVERPDGSNFTLKIRSTKLEDSAMYFCASSGWTGRTDTQYFGPGTRLTVL.

This clonotype was seen a few times. The genes are TRBV7-2 and TRBJ2-5; 8 positions agree with TRBD2. The germline V gene has CDR1 SGHTA and CDR2 FQGNSA. V lost 7 bases to trimming and J lost 1 base; unmatched junction nucleotides: 5. The CDR3 is made up of 14 amino acids. The CDR3 reads CASNPGGAQETQYF. The CDR3 coding sequence is TGTGCCAGCAACCCGGGGGGGGCCCAAGAGACCCAGTACTTC.

Ten or more counts support this clonotype. The CDR3 sequence: CAISGPSTSGGESDTQYF. The CDR3 coding sequence is TGTGCCATCAGCGGCCCCAGCACTAGCGGGGGTGAGTCAGATACGCAGTATTTT. This chain joins TRBV10-3 and TRBJ2-3; 11 positions match TRBD2. V lost 6 bases, J lost 4 bases, and 15 bases stayed unmatched. This CDR3 spans 18 amino acids. The germline V gene encodes CDR1 ENHRY and CDR2 SYGVKD.

The sample holds many counts of this clonotype. V and J are TRBV5-1 and TRBJ2-5; TRBD2 agrees at 7 bases. The J segment lost 5 bases and the V segment lost 0 bases, leaving 4 bases of the junction unmatched. This CDR3 comprises 14 residues. Germline-derived CDR1 and CDR2 are SGHRS and YFSETQ. CDR3 DNA sequence: TGCGCCAGCAGCTTGGAACTAGCGAGGGAGACCCAGTACTTC. Translated: CASSLELARETQYF.

This clonotype was observed many times. V is TRBV12-3 or TRBV12-4 and J is TRBJ1-1; a possible D gene is TRBD1 (5 bases). The CDR3 has 13 residues. V was cut by 5 bases and J by 9 bases, with 16 bases left in between. The CDR3 loop reads CASSPQQVIKAFF. The CDR3 DNA is TGTGCCAGCAGTCCCCAACAGGTTATTAAAGCTTTCTTT.

This clonotype was recorded at least ten times. The CDR3 reads CASSEGRGYTNQPQHF. The DNA of the CDR3 is TGTGCCAGCAGTGAGGGCAGGGGCTATACTAATCAGCCCCAGCATTTT. The genes are TRBV6-1 and TRBJ1-5; D perhaps matches TRBD1 (6 bases). Germline lookup yields CDR1 MNHNS and CDR2 SASEGT. The CDR3 runs 16 residues. Trimming took off 3 bases at V and 4 bases at J, with 16 bases between the two ends.

This clonotype was seen many times. This chain uses TRBV6-2 or TRBV6-3 with TRBJ2-7, with 7 bases that match TRBD2. Looked up from germline, CDR1 is MNHEY and CDR2 is SVGEGT. The CDR3 contains 13 residues. The J segment lost 2 bases and the V segment lost 6 bases, leaving 4 bases of the junction unmatched. CDR3 DNA: TGTGCCAGCAGCACCAGCGGGGCCTACGAGCAGTACTTC. Protein: CASSTSGAYEQYF.

There are many counts of this clonotype. One end of the junction varies from germline; a read error may be responsible. The chain recombines TRBV4-3 with TRBJ2-3, with unresolved D. The CDR3 has 15 amino acids. Germline CDR1 and CDR2: LGHNA and YSLEER. CDR3 loop: CASTQEHIPTDTQYF. The CDR3 DNA follows: TGCGCCAGCACCCAAGAACACATCCCCACAGATACGCAGTATTTT.

The table lists this clonotype with many counts. V usage is TRBV19 and J usage is TRBJ2-1; the match to TRBD2 covers 10 bases. CDR1 and CDR2 (germline): LNHDA, SQIVND (reference sequence). The CDR3 length is 15 residues. The junction had 2 bases not matched to a gene; V was cut back by 3 bases and J by 3 bases. The CDR3, as DNA: TGTGCCAGTAGTATGGTAGCGGGGGGCTACAATGAGCAGTTCTTC. This codes for CASSMVAGGYNEQFF.

This clonotype was detected ten times or more. The V and J genes are TRBV9 and TRBJ2-7; the D gene is possibly TRBD1 (6 bases). Deletions cut 9 bases from V and 0 bases from J, with 19 bases between. This CDR3 is built from 15 residues. CDR1 is SGDLS, CDR2 YYNGEE, per germline. CDR3 residues: CANYETGTSSYEQYF. CDR3 sequence (DNA): TGTGCCAACTACGAAACAGGGACAAGCTCCTACGAGCAGTACTTC.

The sample holds many counts of this clonotype. The chain links TRBV6-5 to TRBJ1-1, with D unclear. With 0 bases removed from V and 5 bases from J, the gap between germline ends came to 10 bases. CDR3 length: 14 amino acids. Per germline, CDR1 MNHEY and CDR2 SVGAGI. This CDR3 is CASSYSIAGTEAFF. Here the CDR3 DNA reads TGTGCCAGCAGTTACTCGATAGCAGGTACTGAAGCTTTCTTT.

Details on this clonotype: A much larger clone differs by one base, so this may be a read error. The chain joins TRBV30 to TRBJ1-4; D is uncertain. The CDR3 contains 11 residues. Germline assignment: CDR1 GTSNPN and CDR2 SVGIG (reference sequence). The CDR3 sequence: CAWSVYENLFF. In nucleotides, the CDR3 is TGTGCCTGGAGTGTATATGAAAATCTGTTTTTT.

This clonotype was recorded many times. The rearrangement joins TRBV7-2 to TRBJ2-5; D tentatively reads TRBD1 or TRBD2 (5 bases each). Trimming left V 6 bases short and J 4 bases short, with 12 bases between. The CDR3 is 13 residues long. Germline V gives CDR1 SGHTA, CDR2 FQGNSA. The CDR3 reads CASRQMGVETQYF. CDR3 coding DNA: TGTGCCAGCAGACAGATGGGGGTAGAGACCCAGTACTTC.

This clonotype was seen a few times. The V gene is TRBV18, the J gene TRBJ2-3; D remains unclear. Germline lookup yields CDR1 KGHSH and CDR2 LQKENI. The CDR3 has 13 residues. V was trimmed by 0 bases and J by 8 bases, leaving 9 bases between them. The DNA of the CDR3 is TGTGCCAGCTCACCACCGACGGATCGTACGCAGTATTTT. It specifies CASSPPTDRTQYF. Drawing the rest from reference TRBV18 and TRBJ2-3, the complete variable domain is NAGVMQNPRHLVRRRGQEARLRCSPMKGHSHVYWYRQLPEEGLKFMVYLQKENIIDESGMPKERFSAEFPKEGPSILRIQQVVRGDSAAYFCASSPPTDRTQYFGPGTRLTVL.

A word on this clonotype: This sequence may be a read error, since a much larger clone differs from it by one base. J is TRBJ2-1 and V is TRBV6-1; 8 nucleotides line up with TRBD1. CDR1 is MNHNS, CDR2 SASEGT, per germline. J was trimmed by 9 bases and V by 8 bases; bases with no gene match: 9. This CDR3 has 13 residues. CDR3 amino acids: CASGEAGGFEQFF. The CDR3 DNA follows: TGTGCCAGCGGAGAGGCAGGGGGCTTTGAGCAGTTCTTC.

Sample share makes this clonotype medium-sized. The chain employs TRBV5-1 and TRBJ1-1; TRBD1 matches 8 bases. The CDR3 has 13 residues. V shed 2 bases and J 7 bases; nucleotides not matched to a gene: 4. CDR1 is SGHRS and CDR2 is YFSETQ in the germline V gene. This CDR3 reads CASSFLGQGEAFF. The CDR3 DNA follows: TGCGCCAGCAGCTTCCTTGGACAGGGTGAAGCTTTCTTT. Full variable domain (missing parts from reference TRBV5-1 and TRBJ1-1): KAGVTQTPRYLIKTRGQQVTLSCSPISGHRSVSWYQQTPGQGLQFLFEYFSETQRNKGNFPGRFSGRQFSNSRSEMNVSTLELGDSALYLCASSFLGQGEAFFGQGTRLTVV.

This clonotype was seen ten or more times. The chain has TRBV3-1 and TRBJ2-1, with D hard to call. Between the trimmed V and J ends, which lost 0 bases and 1 base, there was a span of 7 bases. CDR1 and CDR2 (germline): LGHDT, YNNKEL (reference sequence). CDR3 size: 15 residues. This CDR3 is CASSQDRLSYNEQFF. DNA for the CDR3: TGTGCCAGCAGCCAAGATCGGTTGTCCTACAATGAGCAGTTCTTC.

Ten or more counts support this clonotype. The V call is TRBV28, the J call TRBJ1-1; TRBD1 matches 12 bases. V shed 6 bases and J 5 bases; nucleotides not matched to a gene: 10. Per germline, CDR1 MDHEN and CDR2 SYDVKM. The CDR3 is made up of 16 amino acids. Here the CDR3 DNA reads TGTGCCAGCAGGGGGACAGGGGGCGAAAGAAGGACTGAAGCTTTCTTT. Amino acid sequence: CASRGTGGERRTEAFF. The complete variable domain, with remaining parts taken from reference TRBV28 and TRBJ1-1, reads DVKVTQSSRYLVKRTGEKVFLECVQDMDHENMFWYRQDPGLGLRLIYFSYDVKMKEKGDIPEGYSVSREKKERFSLILESASTNQTSMYLCASRGTGGERRTEAFFGQGTRLTVV.